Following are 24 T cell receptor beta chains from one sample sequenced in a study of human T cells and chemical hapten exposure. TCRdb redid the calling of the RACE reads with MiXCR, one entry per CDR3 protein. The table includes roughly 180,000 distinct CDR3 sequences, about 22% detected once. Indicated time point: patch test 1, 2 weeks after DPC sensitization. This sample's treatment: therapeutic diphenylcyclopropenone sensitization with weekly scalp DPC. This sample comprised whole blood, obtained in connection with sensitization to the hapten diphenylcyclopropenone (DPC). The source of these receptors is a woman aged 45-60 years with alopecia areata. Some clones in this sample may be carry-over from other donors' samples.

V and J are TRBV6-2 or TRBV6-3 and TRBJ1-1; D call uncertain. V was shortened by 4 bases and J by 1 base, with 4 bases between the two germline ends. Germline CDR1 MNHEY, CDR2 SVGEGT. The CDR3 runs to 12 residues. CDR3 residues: CASSFWNTEAFF. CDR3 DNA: TGTGCCAGCAGTTTTTGGAACACTGAAGCTTTCTTT.

The CDR3 nucleotides read TGCGCCAGCAGCGCGGTAGCGGAGTCCTACGAGCAGTACTTC. This encodes CASSAVAESYEQYF. The chain combines TRBV5-1 with TRBJ2-7; the D gene is possibly TRBD2 (6 bases). CDR3 length: 14 amino acids. With 4 bases removed from V and 1 base from J, the gap between germline ends came to 12 bases. Germline V gene data show CDR1 as SGHRS and CDR2 as YFSETQ.

The CDR3 loop is CASSFTGYEQYF. CDR3 bases: TGTGCCAGCAGCTTTACAGGGTACGAGCAGTACTTC. The chain recombines TRBV7-9 with TRBJ2-7; a weak D match, TRBD1 (6 bases). The V gene lost 3 bases and the J gene lost 4 bases, with 7 bases spanning the gap. The germline CDR1 and CDR2 sequences are SEHNR and FQNEAQ (reference sequence). The CDR3 has 12 residues. Full variable domain (missing parts from reference TRBV7-9 and TRBJ2-7): DTGVSQNPRHKITKRGQNVTFRCDPISEHNRLYWYRQTLGQGPEFLTYFQNEAQLEKSRLLSDRFSAERPKGSFSTLEIQRTEQGDSAMYLCASSFTGYEQYFGPGTRLTVT.

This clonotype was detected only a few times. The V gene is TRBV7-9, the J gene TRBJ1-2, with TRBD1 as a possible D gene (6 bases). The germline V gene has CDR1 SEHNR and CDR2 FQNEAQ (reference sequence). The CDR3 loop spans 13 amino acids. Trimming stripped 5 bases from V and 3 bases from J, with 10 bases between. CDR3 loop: CASSRGQHYGYTF. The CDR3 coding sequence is TGTGCCAGCAGCCGAGGACAGCACTATGGCTACACCTTC.

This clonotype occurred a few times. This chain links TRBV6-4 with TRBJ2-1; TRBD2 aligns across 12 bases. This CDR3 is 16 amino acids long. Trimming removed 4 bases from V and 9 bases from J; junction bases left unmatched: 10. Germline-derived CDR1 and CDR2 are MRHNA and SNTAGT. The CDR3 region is CASSGLAGAPGSEQFF. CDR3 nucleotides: TGTGCCAGCAGTGGACTAGCGGGAGCCCCTGGAAGTGAGCAGTTCTTC.

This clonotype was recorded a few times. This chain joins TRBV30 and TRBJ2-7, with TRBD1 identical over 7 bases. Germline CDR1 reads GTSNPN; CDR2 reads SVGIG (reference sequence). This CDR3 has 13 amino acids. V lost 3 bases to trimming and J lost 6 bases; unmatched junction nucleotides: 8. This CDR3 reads CAWSSGTAPEQYF. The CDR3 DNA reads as TGTGCCTGGAGCAGTGGGACAGCCCCCGAGCAGTACTTC.

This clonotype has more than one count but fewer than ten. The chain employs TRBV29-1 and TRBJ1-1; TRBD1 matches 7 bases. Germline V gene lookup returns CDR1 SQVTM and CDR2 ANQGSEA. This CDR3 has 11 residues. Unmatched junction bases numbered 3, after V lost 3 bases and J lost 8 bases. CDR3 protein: CSVDTTGEAFF. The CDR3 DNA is TGCAGCGTTGATACGACAGGGGAAGCTTTCTTT.

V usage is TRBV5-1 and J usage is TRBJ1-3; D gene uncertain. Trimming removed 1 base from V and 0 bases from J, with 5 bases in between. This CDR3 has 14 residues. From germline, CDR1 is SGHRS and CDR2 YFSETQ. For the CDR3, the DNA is TGCGCCAGCAGCTTGACAAGCTCTGGAAACACCATATATTTT. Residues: CASSLTSSGNTIYF.

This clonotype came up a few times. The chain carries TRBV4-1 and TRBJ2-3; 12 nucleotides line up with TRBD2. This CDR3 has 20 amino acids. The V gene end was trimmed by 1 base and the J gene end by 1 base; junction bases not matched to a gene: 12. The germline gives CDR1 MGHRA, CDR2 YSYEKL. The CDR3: CASSQAYGLAGGPGTDTQYF. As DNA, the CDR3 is TGCGCCAGCAGCCAAGCGTATGGGCTAGCGGGAGGGCCTGGCACAGATACGCAGTATTTT.

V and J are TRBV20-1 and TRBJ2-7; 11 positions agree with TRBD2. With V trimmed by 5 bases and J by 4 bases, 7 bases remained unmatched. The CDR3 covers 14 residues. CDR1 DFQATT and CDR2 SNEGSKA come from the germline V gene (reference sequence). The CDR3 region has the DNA TGCAGTGCTGCTCGACTAGCGGGAATGTACGAGCAGTACTTC. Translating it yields CSAARLAGMYEQYF.

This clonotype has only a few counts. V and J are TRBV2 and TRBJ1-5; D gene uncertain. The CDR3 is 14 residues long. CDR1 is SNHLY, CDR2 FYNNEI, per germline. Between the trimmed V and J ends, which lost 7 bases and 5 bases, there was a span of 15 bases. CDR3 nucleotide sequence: TGTGCCAGCAAGGGCTACCCTTCCGATCAGCCCCAGCATTTT. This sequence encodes CASKGYPSDQPQHF.

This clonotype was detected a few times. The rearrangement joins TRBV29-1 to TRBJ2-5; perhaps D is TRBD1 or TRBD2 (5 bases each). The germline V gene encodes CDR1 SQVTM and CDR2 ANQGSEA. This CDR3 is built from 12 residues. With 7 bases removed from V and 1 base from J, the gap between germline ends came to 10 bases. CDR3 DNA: TGCAGCGGGGGACGGGCCCAAGAGACCCAGTACTTC. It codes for CSGGRAQETQYF.

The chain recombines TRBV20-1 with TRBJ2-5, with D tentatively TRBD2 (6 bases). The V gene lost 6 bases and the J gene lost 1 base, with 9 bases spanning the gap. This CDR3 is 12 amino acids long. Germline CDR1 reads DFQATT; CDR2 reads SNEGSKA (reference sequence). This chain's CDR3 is CSARTIQETQYF. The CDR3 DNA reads TGCAGTGCCAGGACTATCCAAGAGACCCAGTACTTC.

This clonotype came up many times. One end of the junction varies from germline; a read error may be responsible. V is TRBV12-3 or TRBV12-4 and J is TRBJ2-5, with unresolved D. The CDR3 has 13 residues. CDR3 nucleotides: TGTGCCAGCAGCTTAGGTCCCCAAGAGACCCAGTACTTC. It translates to CASSLGPQETQYF.

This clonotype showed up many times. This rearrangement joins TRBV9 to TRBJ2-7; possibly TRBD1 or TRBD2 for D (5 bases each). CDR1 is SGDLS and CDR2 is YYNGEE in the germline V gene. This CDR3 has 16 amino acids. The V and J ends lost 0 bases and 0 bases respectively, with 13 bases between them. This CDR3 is CASSVGSGGSSYEQYF. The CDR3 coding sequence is TGTGCCAGCAGCGTAGGATCTGGGGGAAGCTCCTACGAGCAGTACTTC.

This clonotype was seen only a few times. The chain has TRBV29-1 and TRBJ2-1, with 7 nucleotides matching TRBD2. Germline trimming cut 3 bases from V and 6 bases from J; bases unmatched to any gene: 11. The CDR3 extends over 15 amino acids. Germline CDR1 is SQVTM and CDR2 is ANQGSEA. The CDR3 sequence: CSVDPGGGSGNEQFF. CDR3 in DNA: TGCAGCGTTGACCCCGGGGGAGGGTCAGGCAATGAGCAGTTCTTC.

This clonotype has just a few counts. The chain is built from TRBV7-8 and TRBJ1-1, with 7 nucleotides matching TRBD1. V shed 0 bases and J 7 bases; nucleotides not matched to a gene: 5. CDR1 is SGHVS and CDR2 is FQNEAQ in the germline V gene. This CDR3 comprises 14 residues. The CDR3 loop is CASSLATGVDEAFF. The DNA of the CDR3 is TGTGCCAGCAGCTTAGCTACAGGGGTTGATGAAGCTTTCTTT.

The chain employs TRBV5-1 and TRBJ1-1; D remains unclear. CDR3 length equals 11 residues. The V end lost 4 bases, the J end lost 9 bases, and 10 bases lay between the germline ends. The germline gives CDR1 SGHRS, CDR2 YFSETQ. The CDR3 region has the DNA TGCGCCAGCAGCAACGGGCCTCAAGCTTTCTTT. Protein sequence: CASSNGPQAFF.

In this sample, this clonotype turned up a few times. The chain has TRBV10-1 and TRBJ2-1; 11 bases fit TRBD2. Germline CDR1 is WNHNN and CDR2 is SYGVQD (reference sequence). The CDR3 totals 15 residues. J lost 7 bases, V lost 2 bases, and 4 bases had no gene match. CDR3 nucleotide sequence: TGCGCCAGCAGTGAGGTAGCGGGAGGGCCGAATGAGCAGTTCTTC. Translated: CASSEVAGGPNEQFF.

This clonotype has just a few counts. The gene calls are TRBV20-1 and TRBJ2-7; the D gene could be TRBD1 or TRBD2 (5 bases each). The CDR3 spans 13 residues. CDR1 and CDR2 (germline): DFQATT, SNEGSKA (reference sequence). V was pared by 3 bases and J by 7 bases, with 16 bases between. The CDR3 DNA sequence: TGCAGTGCTAGGGGACCGCAAGAGGGTGAGCAGTACTTC. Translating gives CSARGPQEGEQYF.

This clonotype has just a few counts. The CDR3 spells CASSLSLTSIYGYTF. As DNA, the CDR3 is TGTGCCAGCAGTTTATCGTTGACGAGTATCTATGGCTACACCTTC. The chain has TRBV27 and TRBJ1-2; no clear D gene. This CDR3 comprises 15 residues. The V end was cut by 0 bases, the J end by 4 bases, with 12 bases between. Germline V gives CDR1 MNHEY, CDR2 SMNVEV (reference sequence).

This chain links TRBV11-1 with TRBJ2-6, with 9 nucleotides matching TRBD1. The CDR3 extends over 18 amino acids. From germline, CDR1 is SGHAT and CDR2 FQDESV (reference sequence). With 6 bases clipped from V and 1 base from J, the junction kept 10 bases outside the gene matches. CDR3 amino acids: CASSFLPGQGSGANVLTF. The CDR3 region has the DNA TGTGCCAGCAGTTTTCTACCGGGACAGGGTTCTGGGGCCAACGTCCTGACTTTC.

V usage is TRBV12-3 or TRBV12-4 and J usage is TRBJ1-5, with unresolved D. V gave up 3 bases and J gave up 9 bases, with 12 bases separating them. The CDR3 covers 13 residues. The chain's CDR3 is CASSFPAPGPQHF. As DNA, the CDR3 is TGTGCCAGCAGTTTCCCAGCCCCAGGGCCCCAGCATTTT.

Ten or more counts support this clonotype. CDR3: CASSLASWAGPKQYF. CDR3 nucleotide sequence: TGTGCCAGCAGCTTGGCCTCCTGGGCGGGCCCCAAGCAGTACTTC. The chain has TRBV5-6 and TRBJ2-7; tentative D call: TRBD2 (5 bases). The CDR3 totals 15 residues. Germline assignment: CDR1 SGHDT and CDR2 YYEEEE. V was cut by 0 bases and J by 8 bases, with 18 bases left in between.